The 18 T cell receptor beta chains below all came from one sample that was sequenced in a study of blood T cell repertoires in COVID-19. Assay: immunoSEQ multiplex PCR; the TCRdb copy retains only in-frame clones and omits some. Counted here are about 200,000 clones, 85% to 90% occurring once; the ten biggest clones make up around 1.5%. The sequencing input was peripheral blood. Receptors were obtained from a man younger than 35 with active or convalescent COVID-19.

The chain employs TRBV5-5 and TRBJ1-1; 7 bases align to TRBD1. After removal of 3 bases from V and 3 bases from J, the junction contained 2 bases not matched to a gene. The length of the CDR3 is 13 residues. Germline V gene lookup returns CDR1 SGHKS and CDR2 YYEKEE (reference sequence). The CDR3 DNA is TGTGCCAGCAGCTGGGGGACAGACACTGAAGCTTTCTTT. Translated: CASSWGTDTEAFF. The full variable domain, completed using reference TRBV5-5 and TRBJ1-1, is DAGVTQSPTHLIKTRGQQVTLRCSPISGHKSVSWYQQVLGQGPQFIFQYYEKEERGRGNFPDRFSARQFPNYSSELNVNALLLGDSALYLCASSWGTDTEAFFGQGTRLTVV.

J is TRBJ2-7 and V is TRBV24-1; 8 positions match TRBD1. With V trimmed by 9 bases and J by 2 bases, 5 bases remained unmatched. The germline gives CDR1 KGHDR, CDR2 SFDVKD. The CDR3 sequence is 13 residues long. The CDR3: CATAGQGTYEQYF. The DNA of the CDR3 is TGTGCCACCGCAGGACAGGGAACCTACGAGCAGTACTTC.

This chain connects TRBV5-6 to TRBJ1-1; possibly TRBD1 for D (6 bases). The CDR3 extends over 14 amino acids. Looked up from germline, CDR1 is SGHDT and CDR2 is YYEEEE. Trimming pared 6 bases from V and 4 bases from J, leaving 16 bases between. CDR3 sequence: CASTYGGRGTEAFF. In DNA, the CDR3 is TGTGCCAGCACTTATGGGGGCCGCGGCACTGAAGCTTTCTTT.

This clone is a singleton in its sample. The chain's CDR3 is CASSQRGTYEQYF. In DNA, the CDR3 is TGTGCCAGCAGCCAGAGAGGTACCTACGAGCAGTACTTC. The genes are TRBV3-1 (or the pseudogene TRBV3-2) and TRBJ2-7; D remains ambiguous. From germline, CDR1 is LGHDT and CDR2 YNNKEL (reference sequence). The CDR3 is 13 residues long. V lost 3 bases, J lost 2 bases, and 8 bases lay in between.

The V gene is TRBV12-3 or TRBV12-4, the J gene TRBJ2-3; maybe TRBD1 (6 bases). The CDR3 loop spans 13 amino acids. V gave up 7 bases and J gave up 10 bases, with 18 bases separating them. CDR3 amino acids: CASKDRSSLPQYF. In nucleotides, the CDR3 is TGTGCCAGCAAAGACAGGAGCTCCTTGCCGCAGTATTTT.

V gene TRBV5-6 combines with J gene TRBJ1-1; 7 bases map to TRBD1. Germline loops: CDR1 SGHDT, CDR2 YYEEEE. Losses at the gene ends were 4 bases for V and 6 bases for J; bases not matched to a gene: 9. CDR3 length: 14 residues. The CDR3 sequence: CASSPLGQEPEAFF. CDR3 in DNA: TGTGCCAGCAGCCCGTTAGGACAGGAACCTGAAGCTTTCTTT.

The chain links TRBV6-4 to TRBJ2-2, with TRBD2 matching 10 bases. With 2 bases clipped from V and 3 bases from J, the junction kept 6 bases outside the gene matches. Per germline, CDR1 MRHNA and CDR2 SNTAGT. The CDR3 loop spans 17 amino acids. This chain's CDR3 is CASSDPSGSAHTGELFF. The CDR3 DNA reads TGTGCCAGCAGTGACCCTAGCGGGAGCGCGCACACCGGGGAGCTGTTTTTT.

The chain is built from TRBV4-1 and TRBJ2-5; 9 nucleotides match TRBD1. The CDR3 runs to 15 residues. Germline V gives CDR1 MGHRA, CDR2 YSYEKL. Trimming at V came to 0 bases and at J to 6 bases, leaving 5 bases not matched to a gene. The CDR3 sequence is CASSQERTGVKTQYF. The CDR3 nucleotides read TGCGCCAGCAGCCAAGAAAGGACAGGGGTAAAGACCCAGTACTTC.

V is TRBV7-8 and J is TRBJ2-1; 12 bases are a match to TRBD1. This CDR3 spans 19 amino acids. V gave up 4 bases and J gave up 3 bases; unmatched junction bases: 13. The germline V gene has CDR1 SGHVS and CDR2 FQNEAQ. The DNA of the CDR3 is TGTGCCAGCAGCTCGGGACAGGGGGCGGCGGGAGGTCTCTACAATGAGCAGTTCTTC. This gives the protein CASSSGQGAAGGLYNEQFF.

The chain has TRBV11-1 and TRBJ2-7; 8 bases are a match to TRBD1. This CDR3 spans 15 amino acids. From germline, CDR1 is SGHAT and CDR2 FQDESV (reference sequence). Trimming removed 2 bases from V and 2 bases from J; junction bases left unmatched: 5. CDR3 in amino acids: CASSLQGANPYEQYF. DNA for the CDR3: TGTGCCAGCAGCTTACAGGGGGCGAACCCCTACGAGCAGTACTTC.

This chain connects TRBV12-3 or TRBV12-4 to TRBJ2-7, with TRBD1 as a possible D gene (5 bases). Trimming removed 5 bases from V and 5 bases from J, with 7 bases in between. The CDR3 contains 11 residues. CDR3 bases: TGTGCCAGCAGTCAGGGTGACGAGCAGTACTTC. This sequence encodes CASSQGDEQYF.

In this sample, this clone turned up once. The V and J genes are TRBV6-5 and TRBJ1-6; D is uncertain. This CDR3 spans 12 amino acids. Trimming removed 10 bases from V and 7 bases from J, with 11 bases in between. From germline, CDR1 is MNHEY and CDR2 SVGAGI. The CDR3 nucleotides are TGTGCCACTTCCCGAACAAATTCACCCCTCCACTTT. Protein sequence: CATSRTNSPLHF.

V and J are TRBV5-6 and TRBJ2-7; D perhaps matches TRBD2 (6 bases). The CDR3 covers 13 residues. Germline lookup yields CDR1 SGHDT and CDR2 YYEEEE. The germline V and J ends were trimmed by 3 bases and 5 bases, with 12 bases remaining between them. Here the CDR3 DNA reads TGTGCCAGCAGCTCGGGACTCCTCCACGAGCAGTACTTC. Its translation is CASSSGLLHEQYF.

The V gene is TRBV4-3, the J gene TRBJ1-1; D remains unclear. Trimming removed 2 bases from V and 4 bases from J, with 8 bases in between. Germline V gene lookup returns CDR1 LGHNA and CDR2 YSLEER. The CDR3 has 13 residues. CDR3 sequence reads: CASSQTRATEAFF. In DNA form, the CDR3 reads TGCGCCAGCAGCCAAACGCGAGCCACTGAAGCTTTCTTT.

CDR3 sequence (DNA): TGTGCCAGCAGCTCAGGGGGGACTAGAGTTTGGGTTGAGCAGTTCTTC. Encoded protein: CASSSGGTRVWVEQFF. The rearrangement uses TRBV7-2 and TRBJ2-1; maybe TRBD2 (8 bases). The CDR3 consists of 16 residues. CDR1 and CDR2 from the germline V gene are SGHTA and FQGNSA. V was pared by 4 bases and J by 9 bases, with 22 bases between.

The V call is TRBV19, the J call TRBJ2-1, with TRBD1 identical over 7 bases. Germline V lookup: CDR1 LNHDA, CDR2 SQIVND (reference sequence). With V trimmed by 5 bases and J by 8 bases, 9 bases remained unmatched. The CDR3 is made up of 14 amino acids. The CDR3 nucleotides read TGTGCCAGTAGTCCCCAGGGGGTGAGCGATGAGCAGTTCTTC. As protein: CASSPQGVSDEQFF.

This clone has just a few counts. The chain's CDR3 is CASSQSYRAKNIQYF. CDR3 in DNA: TGCGCCAGCAGCCAATCTTACAGGGCCAAAAACATTCAGTACTTC. The V call is TRBV4-1, the J call TRBJ2-4; TRBD1 might be the D (5 bases). The germline V and J ends were trimmed by 2 bases and 1 base, with 9 bases remaining between them. Germline CDR1 is MGHRA and CDR2 is YSYEKL. The CDR3 length is 15 residues.

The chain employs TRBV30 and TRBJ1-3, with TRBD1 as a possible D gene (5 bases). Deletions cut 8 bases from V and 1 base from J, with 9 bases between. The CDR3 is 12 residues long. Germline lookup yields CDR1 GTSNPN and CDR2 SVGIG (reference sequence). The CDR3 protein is CAGQGSGNTIYF. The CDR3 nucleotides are TGTGCCGGTCAGGGTTCTGGAAACACCATATATTTT.